Each of the 2 T cell receptor beta chains below was sequenced from the same sample in a study of blood T cell repertoires in COVID-19. Repertoires were generated with immunoSEQ multiplex PCR, while TCRdb's copy carries only in-frame clones and drops some. The sample has 200,000 to 250,000 clones, around 86% seen once. Sequencing used peripheral blood. The receptors originated from a woman of 80 years or more with COVID-19, enrolled during active disease.

The V call is TRBV27, the J call TRBJ1-6; D remains unclear. The germline V gene has CDR1 MNHEY and CDR2 SMNVEV (reference sequence). Trimming removed 6 bases at V and 4 bases at J, with 4 bases between. CDR3 length equals 12 residues. The CDR3 here is CASSLYNSPLHF. CDR3 coding DNA: TGTGCCAGCAGCCTATATAATTCACCCCTCCACTTT.

In its sample, this clone was seen once. The chain employs TRBV27 and TRBJ1-4; the match to TRBD1 covers 8 bases. In germline, CDR1 is MNHEY, CDR2 SMNVEV (reference sequence). The length of the CDR3 is 17 residues. Trimming removed 6 bases from V and 8 bases from J; junction bases left unmatched: 17. The CDR3 protein is CASRPGTGLPRGEKLFF. The CDR3 coding sequence is TGTGCCAGCAGGCCCGGGACAGGCCTTCCCCGGGGGGAAAAACTGTTTTTT.